The T cell receptor beta chain under discussion was sequenced for a study of monozygotic twins with inflammatory bowel disease. Researchers generated cDNA in eight separate reactions per sample. UMIs containing a 6-nucleotide sample barcode were added via template switching. TCRdb reprocessed the 5' RACE reads and stores each CDR3 protein as one record, lacking DNA. The sample totals approximately 160,000 distinct CDR3 sequences; its top ten clones hold approximately 3%. Broader study findings: Twin concordance left repertoire similarity unchanged, with limited power a possible explanation for this lack of difference.

Comments on this clonotype: What it recognizes is unknown.

Germline lookup yields CDR1 MRHNA and CDR2 SNTAGT. The CDR3 is made up of 20 amino acids. The clonotype originates from a human donor with ulcerative colitis or Crohn's disease, or a healthy co-twin of an affected twin (not recorded which). V gene TRBV6-4 combines with J gene TRBJ2-1; the TRBD1 assignment by TCRdb is unverifiable without DNA. Sequenced material: blood. The CDR3 region is CASSQTGGQAGATSYNEQFF.